This T cell receptor beta chain appears in the sequencing data of a study of T cell repertoires in cytomegalovirus infection. Study as a whole: Recently identified HLA-C-restricted CMV epitopes were used, and well-studied HLA-B-restricted CMV epitopes were used as well. General study findings and limits: The ex vivo response showed dominance by HLA-C-restricted CMV-specific TCR beta clonotypes.

This clonotype occurred once. Its antigen remains unidentified. One entry per CDR3 protein results from TCRdb running MiXCR on the reads. The sample includes approximately 120,000 distinct CDR3 sequences, around 30% seen only once; the top ten take about 53%. Sample: CD8+ T cells from cultured PBMCs, taken from culture after CMV antigen stimulation. This TCR came from a human donor in good health (CMV status not recorded). Some clones in this sample may be carry-over from other donors' samples.

This chain's CDR3 is CASSFSRIRVEPQHF. CDR3 coding DNA: TGTGCCAGCAGTTTCTCCCGTATTAGAGTCGAGCCCCAGCATTTT. The J gene is TRBJ1-5, the V gene TRBV28; no firm D call. CDR3 length: 15 residues. Trimming removed 3 bases from V and 8 bases from J, with 17 bases in between. The germline gives CDR1 MDHEN, CDR2 SYDVKM.